This T cell receptor (beta chain) was identified in a study of Graves' ophthalmopathy and Graves' hyperthyroidism. The sequenced template was RNA, covering the TCR beta CDR3 region. Amplification began with first-round RT-PCR using HTBI primers, then second-round multiplex PCR was performed. TCRdb fed the multiplex PCR reads into MiXCR, producing one record per CDR3 protein. The repertoire has 150,000 or so distinct CDR3 sequences, around 39% of them found once; the top ten carry roughly 8.9%. V was cut by 4 bases and J by 4 bases, with 10 bases left in between. There are 14 residues in the CDR3. Germline CDR1 reads MNHNS; CDR2 reads SASEGT.

This chain links TRBV6-1 with TRBJ2-2; perhaps TRBD1 as D (6 bases). This TCR came from a young man with Graves' ophthalmopathy. Sequenced: peripheral blood. CDR3 in DNA: TGTGCCAGCAGTGCAGGGGTCGGCACCGGGGAGCTGTTTTTT. Amino acid sequence: CASSAGVGTGELFF.